A single sample gave rise to the 28 T cell receptor beta chains below, sequenced in a study of identical twins. TCRdb used MiXCR to reprocess the 5' RACE reads, holding one entry per CDR3 protein. The sample lists 240,000 or so distinct CDR3 sequences, about 7% occurring once. The same specimen was also included in a second study, on yellow fever vaccine responses in identical twins.

The sample was memory (CD45RO+) T cells sorted from blood. The receptors were sampled from a woman younger than 35 in good health.

This clonotype has ten or more counts. The chain uses TRBV5-1 and TRBJ2-2, with D perhaps matching TRBD1 (6 bases). Trimming shortened V by 1 base and J by 4 bases, and 8 bases separated the two germline ends. This CDR3 region has 14 residues. Germline V gives CDR1 SGHRS, CDR2 YFSETQ. The CDR3 reads CASSLTGPTGELFF. The DNA for the CDR3 is TGCGCCAGCAGCTTGACAGGGCCCACCGGGGAGCTGTTTTTT.

Concerning this clonotype itself: This may stem from a read error, because a much larger clone lies one nucleotide away. J is TRBJ2-2 and V is TRBV7-8; D uncertain. Trimming stripped 4 bases from V and 3 bases from J, with 9 bases between. Germline CDR1 is SGHVS and CDR2 is FQNEAQ. The CDR3 runs to 14 residues. The CDR3 loop is CASSSWEYTGELFF. CDR3 sequence (DNA): TGTGCCAGCAGCTCGTGGGAATACACCGGGGAGCTGTTTTTT.

This clonotype has a single count. At one end, the junction sequence differs from germline, possibly due to a read error. The rearrangement uses TRBV20-1 and TRBJ2-7; 9 nucleotides align to TRBD1. The CDR3 totals 15 residues. Germline loops: CDR1 DFQATT, CDR2 SNEGSKA (reference sequence). As DNA, the CDR3 is TGCTGTGCTAGCACCGGGACAGGGAATTTAGGAGAGCAGTACTTC. As protein: CCASTGTGNLGEQYF.

CDR3 sequence: CASSRKGANVLTF. The CDR3 DNA follows: TGTGCCAGCAGCCGCAAGGGGGCCAACGTCCTGACTTTC. The rearrangement uses TRBV3-1 and TRBJ2-6; D uncertain. V lost 4 bases and J 4 bases, leaving 5 bases between the germline ends. The CDR3 extends over 13 amino acids. The germline CDR1 and CDR2 sequences are LGHDT and YNNKEL (reference sequence).

The genes are TRBV7-8 and TRBJ2-5; D assignment may be TRBD1 or TRBD2 (5 bases each). This CDR3 comprises 13 residues. Germline V CDR1 and CDR2: SGHVS, FQNEAQ. The germline V and J ends were trimmed by 8 bases and 5 bases, with 15 bases remaining between them. Here the CDR3 reads CASALGDWETQYF. The CDR3 bases are TGTGCCAGCGCGCTGGGGGATTGGGAGACCCAGTACTTC.

The table lists this clonotype with many counts. The chain is built from TRBV7-2 and TRBJ2-4, with 8 positions matching TRBD2. The germline V gene encodes CDR1 SGHTA and CDR2 FQGNSA. This CDR3 is 15 amino acids long. With 3 bases clipped from V and 7 bases from J, the junction kept 8 bases outside the gene matches. The DNA of the CDR3 is TGTGCCAGCAGCTTTTCCCCCGGGGGGGGTAACATTCAGTACTTC. Translating it yields CASSFSPGGGNIQYF.

This clonotype occurred many times. The gene calls are TRBV5-6 and TRBJ1-2; D perhaps matches TRBD1 (6 bases). V gave up 5 bases and J gave up 4 bases, with 15 bases separating them. The CDR3 is 14 residues long. Germline values: CDR1 SGHDT, CDR2 YYEEEE. The DNA of the CDR3 is TGTGCCAGCAGTCTTCAGGGGCCCCTCTATGGCTACACCTTC. Amino acids: CASSLQGPLYGYTF.

This chain links TRBV19 with TRBJ1-5; a possible D gene is TRBD1 (5 bases). The CDR3 is 15 residues long. CDR1 and CDR2 from the germline V gene are LNHDA and SQIVND (reference sequence). Deletions cut 5 bases from V and 0 bases from J, with 11 bases between. CDR3 coding DNA: TGTGCCAGTAGTGACAGCCCCTATAGCAATCAGCCCCAGCATTTT. Amino acid sequence: CASSDSPYSNQPQHF.

This clonotype was observed a handful of times. The V gene is TRBV15, the J gene TRBJ2-1; 8 bases map to TRBD2. V lost 4 bases, J lost 3 bases, and 8 bases stayed unmatched. The CDR3 has 16 amino acids. Germline CDR1 is LNHNV and CDR2 is YYDKDF (reference sequence). For the CDR3, the DNA is TGTGCCACCAGCAACCTAGGGCGGGAGGACTACAATGAGCAGTTCTTC. The encoded protein is CATSNLGREDYNEQFF.

This clonotype was seen ten or more times. V and J are TRBV12-3 or TRBV12-4 and TRBJ2-2; D may correspond to TRBD1 or TRBD2 (6 bases each). V was trimmed by 6 bases and J by 4 bases, leaving 15 bases between them. The CDR3 is 15 residues long. CDR3 sequence: CASRLRRGLTGELFF. CDR3 DNA: TGTGCCAGCAGGCTCCGTCGGGGGCTCACCGGGGAGCTGTTTTTT.

This clonotype has just a few counts. The V call is TRBV27, the J call TRBJ2-3; the match to TRBD2 covers 11 bases. The CDR3 extends over 19 amino acids. Germline V gives CDR1 MNHEY, CDR2 SMNVEV (reference sequence). The ends lost 8 bases at V and 0 bases at J; junction bases unmatched: 16. CDR3 residues: CASRPPGLAALSSTDTQYF. CDR3 bases: TGTGCCAGCCGACCCCCGGGACTAGCGGCGCTCTCGAGCACAGATACGCAGTATTTT.

The CDR3 DNA reads TGCAGTGCTAGACATGGGTATGGCTACACCTTC. It translates to CSARHGYGYTF. This chain links TRBV20-1 with TRBJ1-2; D ambiguous. Germline CDR1 and CDR2: DFQATT and SNEGSKA (reference sequence). With 2 bases removed from V and 5 bases from J, the gap between germline ends came to 6 bases. The length of the CDR3 is 11 residues.

This clonotype was observed many times. This chain connects TRBV5-5 to TRBJ2-7; D gene uncertain. Germline loops: CDR1 SGHKS, CDR2 YYEKEE (reference sequence). V lost 2 bases, J lost 3 bases, and 9 bases lay in between. This CDR3 spans 13 amino acids. CDR3 in amino acids: CASSFGADYEQYV. The CDR3 DNA reads as TGTGCCAGCAGCTTTGGTGCTGACTACGAGCAGTACGTC.

The chain has TRBV28 and TRBJ2-1; 7 bases map to TRBD1. The ends lost 7 bases at V and 8 bases at J; junction bases unmatched: 11. CDR3 length: 14 residues. CDR1 MDHEN and CDR2 SYDVKM come from the germline V gene. Written as DNA, the CDR3 is TGTGCCAGCATTACCACAGGGGACAGCTATGAGCAGTTCTTC. Its protein product is CASITTGDSYEQFF. Together with reference TRBV28 and TRBJ2-1, the CDR3 gives the full variable domain: DVKVTQSSRYLVKRTGEKVFLECVQDMDHENMFWYRQDPGLGLRLIYFSYDVKMKEKGDIPEGYSVSREKKERFSLILESASTNQTSMYLCASITTGDSYEQFFGPGTRLTVL.

As for this clonotype: Given a much more abundant clone one base away, this may be a read error. The chain employs TRBV12-3 or TRBV12-4 and TRBJ2-1; tentatively, D is TRBD1 (5 bases). Trimming removed 6 bases from V and 9 bases from J, with 18 bases in between. This CDR3 is 14 amino acids long. CDR3 nucleotides: TGTGCCAGCAGCAGGGCCCCGAATCCCGGTGAGCAGTTCTTC. This encodes CASSRAPNPGEQFF.

The rearrangement uses TRBV20-1 and TRBJ2-1, with 7 nucleotides matching TRBD2. Per the germline V gene, CDR1 is DFQATT and CDR2 is SNEGSKA (reference sequence). J lost 6 bases, V lost 0 bases, and 17 bases had no gene match. CDR3 length equals 18 residues. The chain's CDR3 is CSARDLHGGRRVGNEQFF. Written as DNA, the CDR3 is TGCAGTGCTAGAGATCTTCATGGCGGGAGAAGGGTAGGCAATGAGCAGTTCTTC.

This clonotype was observed a handful of times. The rearrangement uses TRBV19 and TRBJ2-7; 7 positions agree with TRBD1. This CDR3 has 15 residues. V lost 4 bases to trimming and J lost 0 bases; unmatched junction nucleotides: 6. CDR1 is LNHDA and CDR2 is SQIVND in the germline V gene (reference sequence). CDR3 amino acids: CASSRRRDSSYEQYF. In DNA form, the CDR3 reads TGTGCCAGTAGTAGGCGCCGGGACAGCTCCTACGAGCAGTACTTC.

This clonotype has just a few counts. This chain joins TRBV7-6 and TRBJ2-1, with D possibly matching TRBD2 (6 bases). Germline CDR1 reads SGHVS; CDR2 reads FNYEAQ. With 5 bases removed from V and 5 bases from J, the gap between germline ends came to 16 bases. The CDR3 loop spans 15 amino acids. The CDR3 is CASSRVGLGDNEQFF. The CDR3 DNA reads TGTGCCAGCAGCCGGGTGGGACTCGGGGACAATGAGCAGTTCTTC.

This clonotype was found many times. V gene TRBV15 combines with J gene TRBJ1-5, with TRBD1 identical over 7 bases. With V trimmed by 8 bases and J by 0 bases, 7 bases remained unmatched. The CDR3 sequence is 15 residues long. Germline lookup yields CDR1 LNHNV and CDR2 YYDKDF (reference sequence). The CDR3 DNA reads as TGTGCCACCTCAGCGGGACAGCATAGCAATCAGCCCCAGCATTTT. Protein sequence: CATSAGQHSNQPQHF.

V usage is TRBV4-2 and J usage is TRBJ2-3, with D possibly being TRBD1 (6 bases). This CDR3 spans 16 amino acids. The germline CDR1 and CDR2 sequences are LGHNA and YNFKEQ. Trimming removed 1 base at V and 3 bases at J, with 14 bases between. This CDR3 reads CASSQAPEQGTDTQYF. The DNA for the CDR3 is TGTGCCAGCAGCCAAGCCCCAGAACAGGGTACAGATACGCAGTATTTT.

This clonotype was counted only a few times. This chain uses TRBV4-1 with TRBJ2-3; perhaps TRBD2 as D (6 bases). This CDR3 is built from 16 residues. V dropped 7 bases and J dropped 2 bases, with 19 bases sitting between them. CDR1 and CDR2 (germline): MGHRA, YSYEKL. The CDR3 region is CASKFRSSDLTDTQYF. CDR3 nucleotides: TGCGCCAGCAAATTTCGGTCTAGCGACCTCACAGATACGCAGTATTTT.

This clonotype was counted ten times or more. J is TRBJ1-1 and V is TRBV20-1; D possibly corresponds to TRBD1 (5 bases). Trimming removed 0 bases from V and 0 bases from J, with 14 bases in between. The CDR3 covers 16 residues. CDR1 DFQATT and CDR2 SNEGSKA come from the germline V gene (reference sequence). The CDR3 reads CSARDTRGNMNTEAFF. Here the CDR3 DNA reads TGCAGTGCTAGAGATACAAGGGGAAACATGAACACTGAAGCTTTCTTT.

This clonotype was seen a few times. The CDR3 nucleotides read TGTGCCATCAGTACGGGGGCGGGAACAGATACGCAGTATTTT. Its translation: CAISTGAGTDTQYF. This chain links TRBV10-3 with TRBJ2-3; the D gene could be TRBD1 or TRBD2 (6 bases each). Trimming removed 5 bases from V and 3 bases from J, with 12 bases in between. CDR3 length: 14 amino acids. In germline, CDR1 is ENHRY, CDR2 SYGVKD.

This sequence joins TRBV20-1 and TRBJ2-1; TRBD2 might be the D (5 bases). Between the trimmed V and J ends, which lost 0 bases and 6 bases, there was a span of 15 bases. The length of the CDR3 is 15 residues. Germline V gene sequence: CDR1 DFQATT, CDR2 SNEGSKA (reference sequence). CDR3 sequence (DNA): TGCAGTGCTAGAGATCCCAGCGGCCCCATCAATGAGCAGTTCTTC. Translation gives CSARDPSGPINEQFF.

This clonotype showed up just a few times. CDR3 DNA: TGTGCCAGCAGCCAAGACGAGGGGTGGAACACCGGGGAGCTGTTTTTT. It is translated as CASSQDEGWNTGELFF. This chain connects TRBV14 to TRBJ2-2, with D perhaps TRBD1 or TRBD2 (5 bases each). The germline V gene has CDR1 SGHDN and CDR2 FVKESK. The CDR3 spans 16 residues. Trimming removed 0 bases from V and 1 base from J, with 9 bases in between.

This clonotype was seen repeatedly, ten times or more. The rearrangement links TRBV25-1 to TRBJ2-7; D call uncertain. V lost 1 base to trimming and J lost 7 bases, with 14 bases between them. CDR1 and CDR2 (germline): MGHDK, SYGVNS. The CDR3 covers 14 residues. CDR3 sequence (DNA): TGTGCCAGCAGTGAATGGGGTGCCGTGGGGGAGCAGTACTTC. This translates into CASSEWGAVGEQYF.

This clonotype occurred many times. This chain connects TRBV12-3 or TRBV12-4 to TRBJ2-1; TRBD2 matches at 10 bases. The V segment lost 7 bases and the J segment 2 bases; nucleotides outside the gene matches: 14. This CDR3 region has 18 residues. CDR3: CASTARRLLAGAYNEQFF. The CDR3 DNA is TGTGCCAGCACCGCGCGGAGGCTTCTAGCGGGGGCCTACAATGAGCAGTTCTTC.

The sample holds a few counts of this clonotype. The rearrangement links TRBV3-1 to TRBJ1-6; D is uncertain. The CDR3 is made up of 13 amino acids. Trimming left V 8 bases short and J 6 bases short, with 11 bases between. The germline V gene has CDR1 LGHDT and CDR2 YNNKEL (reference sequence). CDR3 in amino acids: CASAEFTNSPLHF. The CDR3 DNA reads TGTGCCAGCGCGGAATTTACTAATTCACCCCTCCACTTT.